This record concerns one TCR beta chain sequence. Its antigen is currently unknown. This sample was included in a study of T cells in Graves' hyperthyroidism and ophthalmopathy. Study-wide results and limits: A model of 13 V-J pairs discriminated ophthalmopathy from stable hyperthyroidism. Within blood appeared most thyroid clonotypes that had expanded above 0.001. Progression to ophthalmopathy was predicted a median of 6.5 months early.

The CDR3 has 16 residues. Deletions cut 0 bases from V and 2 bases from J, with 13 bases between. The germline V gene encodes CDR1 ENHRY and CDR2 SYGVKD. Diagnostic decisions used clinical symptoms, serum thyroxine and TRAb, thyroid ultrasound and orbital computed tomography. Amplified TCR beta CDR3 regions came from RNA transcripts. Initially, a first-round RT-PCR of the TCR CDR3 employed the HTBI primer set. Using its own MiXCR run on the multiplex PCR reads, TCRdb lists one record per CDR3 protein. Of roughly 500,000 distinct CDR3 sequences in the sample, about 43% were seen once. This chain connects TRBV10-3 to TRBJ1-2, with D hard to call. The sequence derives from an adult woman with Graves' disease, either hyperthyroidism or ophthalmopathy (not recorded which). Sequenced material: peripheral blood or thyroid tissue (not recorded which). The CDR3 bases are TGTGCCATCAGTGAGTCGAATCAGGACGGCAACTATGGCTACACCTTC. This encodes CAISESNQDGNYGYTF.